This TCR beta chain emerged from a study of T cells in Graves' hyperthyroidism and ophthalmopathy. RNA transcripts were the template for amplifying TCR beta CDR3 regions. First-round RT-PCR with HTBI primers amplified the TCR CDR3 region. TCRdb processed the multiplex PCR reads anew with MiXCR; each CDR3 protein has one entry. Among about 510,000 distinct CDR3 sequences listed, approximately 15% were seen once. Stable Graves' hyperthyroidism denoted no ophthalmopathy progression over 18 months. Patients between 18 and 65 years old had hyperthyroidism, newly diagnosed and lasting under 2 months. Each 10 ml fresh peripheral blood draw supplied the PBMCs. The CDR3 covers 14 residues. Looked up from germline, CDR1 is LNHNV and CDR2 is YYDKDF (reference sequence). V lost 3 bases and J 6 bases, leaving 14 bases between the germline ends.

Specimen: blood. The V gene is TRBV15, the J gene TRBJ1-1; no clear D gene. This TCR derives from a woman between 35 and 50 years old with Graves' hyperthyroidism. The CDR3 region has the DNA TGTGCCACCAGCAGTATCGGTATTTGGGCTGAAGCTTTCTTT. Translating gives CATSSIGIWAEAFF. Complete variable domain (other parts from reference TRBV15 and TRBJ1-1): DAMVIQNPRYQVTQFGKPVTLSCSQTLNHNVMYWYQQKSSQAPKLLFHYYDKDFNNEADTPDNFQSRRPNTSFCFLDIRSPGLGDTAMYLCATSSIGIWAEAFFGQGTRLTVV.